These 27 T cell receptor beta chains came from one sample sequenced in a study of tissue T cells after allogeneic stem cell transplantation. The data were produced by immunoSEQ multiplex PCR, yet TCRdb's version contains in-frame clones alone and is incomplete. The sample shows about 300 clones, around three fifths of them seen only once. Specimen: liver tissue, collected at autopsy. The receptors shown here come from a female patient between 35 and 69 years old with steroid-refractory graft-versus-host disease after an allogeneic stem cell transplant. T cells may partly derive from the graft donor.

The rearrangement joins TRBV4-2 to TRBJ2-7; possible D gene TRBD2, 6 bases. Germline CDR1 LGHNA, CDR2 YNFKEQ. V shed 0 bases and J shed 3 bases, with 21 bases lying between them. The CDR3 loop spans 18 amino acids. This CDR3 reads CASSQDLFWGGFSYEQYF. CDR3 nucleotides: TGTGCCAGCAGCCAAGATCTTTTTTGGGGAGGCTTTAGCTACGAGCAGTACTTC.

This clone turned up a few times. This chain joins TRBV19 and TRBJ2-1; 7 nucleotides line up with TRBD1. J lost 8 bases, V lost 5 bases, and 15 bases had no gene match. The CDR3 is 16 amino acids. Germline V gene lookup returns CDR1 LNHDA and CDR2 SQIVND (reference sequence). CDR3 DNA sequence: TGTGCCAGTAGTGGGAGACAGGGCCGGCACATCGATGAGCAGTTCTTC. Translation gives CASSGRQGRHIDEQFF.

The chain recombines TRBV18 with TRBJ1-1; the D is unclear. Germline V gene data show CDR1 as KGHSH and CDR2 as LQKENI. The CDR3 is 13 amino acids. Trimming took off 1 base at V and 8 bases at J, with 11 bases between the two ends. The CDR3 loop reads CASSPRREGEAFF. CDR3 bases: TGTGCCAGCTCACCACGACGGGAAGGGGAAGCTTTCTTT.

The CDR3 nucleotides are TGTGCCAGCAGCTCCACGGCGGGAGTAGATGTCAATGAGCAGTTCTTC. This encodes CASSSTAGVDVNEQFF. J is TRBJ2-1 and V is TRBV7-9; 7 nucleotides align to TRBD2. This CDR3 region has 16 residues. The V and J ends lost 4 bases and 6 bases, in that order; junction bases with no gene match: 12. Germline V gene lookup returns CDR1 SEHNR and CDR2 FQNEAQ (reference sequence).

The chain carries TRBV4-2 and TRBJ1-2, with TRBD1 as a possible D gene (6 bases). Trimming removed 3 bases at V and 2 bases at J, with 13 bases between. Germline CDR1 reads LGHNA; CDR2 reads YNFKEQ. The CDR3 covers 15 residues. The CDR3 nucleotides read TGTGCCAGCAGCCAGTCAGGGGCGACGAACTATGGCTACACCTTC. As protein: CASSQSGATNYGYTF.

V gene TRBV30 combines with J gene TRBJ1-2; no clear D gene. This CDR3 has 14 residues. Germline V gives CDR1 GTSNPN, CDR2 SVGIG (reference sequence). The germline V and J ends were trimmed by 0 bases and 2 bases, with 10 bases remaining between them. CDR3 in amino acids: CAWSVHSVNYGYTF. Here the CDR3 DNA reads TGTGCCTGGAGTGTCCATTCGGTGAACTATGGCTACACCTTC.

J is TRBJ2-5 and V is TRBV7-9, with 8 bases lining up with TRBD1. The germline V gene encodes CDR1 SEHNR and CDR2 FQNEAQ (reference sequence). The CDR3 extends over 14 amino acids. The J segment lost 5 bases and the V segment lost 2 bases, leaving 4 bases of the junction unmatched. In DNA, the CDR3 is TGTGCCAGCAGCTTAAGCAGGGGGCATGAGACCCAGTACTTC. Translation gives CASSLSRGHETQYF.

This clone turned up a few times. J is TRBJ1-2 and V is TRBV18; no firm D call. Germline values: CDR1 KGHSH, CDR2 LQKENI. This CDR3 comprises 13 residues. V lost 1 base and J lost 5, with 8 bases in between. The CDR3 loop reads CASSPRTEYGYTF. The DNA for the CDR3 is TGTGCCAGCTCACCACGGACTGAGTATGGCTACACCTTC. Drawing the rest from reference TRBV18 and TRBJ1-2, the complete variable domain is NAGVMQNPRHLVRRRGQEARLRCSPMKGHSHVYWYRQLPEEGLKFMVYLQKENIIDESGMPKERFSAEFPKEGPSILRIQQVVRGDSAAYFCASSPRTEYGYTFGSGTRLTVV.

This chain links TRBV6-5 with TRBJ1-4; weak D call: TRBD1 (6 bases). V lost 11 bases and J 7 bases, leaving 17 bases between the germline ends. CDR3 length: 13 amino acids. CDR1 and CDR2 from the germline V gene are MNHEY and SVGAGI. CDR3: CASGGQGSEKLFF. The CDR3 coding sequence is TGTGCCTCCGGCGGGCAGGGGAGTGAAAAACTGTTTTTT.

This clone was seen only a few times. V gene TRBV25-1 combines with J gene TRBJ2-7, with D possibly TRBD2 on 6 matching bases. Trimming left V 3 bases short and J 4 bases short, with 7 bases between. The CDR3 extends over 12 amino acids. The germline V gene encodes CDR1 MGHDK and CDR2 SYGVNS. The chain's CDR3 is CASSDRGYEQYF. The DNA of the CDR3 is TGTGCCAGCAGTGACCGGGGGTACGAGCAGTACTTC.

This clone is hyperexpanded by share. The chain employs TRBV7-2 and TRBJ2-2, with a weak D call TRBD2 (6 bases). This CDR3 region has 15 residues. Trimming stripped 5 bases from V and 8 bases from J, with 18 bases between. Germline-derived CDR1 and CDR2 are SGHTA and FQGNSA. The DNA of the CDR3 is TGTGCCAGCAGCCCCCGTTGGGAGGCCGCTGGGGAGCTGTTTTTT. Its protein is CASSPRWEAAGELFF.

In this sample, this clone turned up once. V gene TRBV2 combines with J gene TRBJ2-3, with D unclear. The V end was cut by 3 bases, the J end by 6 bases, with 7 bases between. Germline V CDR1 and CDR2: SNHLY, FYNNEI. This CDR3 comprises 12 residues. For the CDR3, the DNA is TGTGCCAGCAGTGATACTACTGATACGCAGTATTTT. Translating gives CASSDTTDTQYF. The full variable domain, rest sourced from reference TRBV2 and TRBJ2-3, is EPEVTQTPSHQVTQMGQEVILRCVPISNHLYFYWYRQILGQKVEFLVSFYNNEISEKSEIFDDQFSVERPDGSNFTLKIRSTKLEDSAMYFCASSDTTDTQYFGPGTRLTVL.

The chain recombines TRBV4-3 with TRBJ2-5; D unresolved. Between the trimmed V and J ends, which lost 1 base and 4 bases, there was a span of 13 bases. There are 15 residues in the CDR3. The germline gives CDR1 LGHNA, CDR2 YSLEER. The CDR3 is CASSQGGGGLETQYF. The CDR3 DNA sequence: TGCGCCAGCAGCCAAGGAGGTGGCGGCCTAGAGACCCAGTACTTC.

V gene TRBV11-3 combines with J gene TRBJ2-7; unclear D gene. The CDR3 has 12 amino acids. CDR1 is SGHNT, CDR2 YENEEA, per germline. Trimming took off 4 bases at V and 4 bases at J, with 8 bases between the two ends. CDR3 DNA: TGTGCCAGCAGCTCTCACCGGTACGAGCAGTACTTC. Translated: CASSSHRYEQYF. Variable domain in full (rest from reference TRBV11-3 and TRBJ2-7): EAGVVQSPRYKIIEKKQPVAFWCNPISGHNTLYWYLQNLGQGPELLIRYENEEAVDDSQLPKDRFSAERLKGVDSTLKIQPAELGDSAVYLCASSSHRYEQYFGPGTRLTVT.

The gene calls are TRBV5-5 and TRBJ1-6; 8 positions match TRBD1. The CDR3 is 15 residues long. V lost 4 bases and J lost 7; bases outside the gene matches: 7. Germline CDR1 and CDR2: SGHKS and YYEKEE (reference sequence). The CDR3, as DNA: TGTGCCAGCAGCCTTCAGGGGGCCAGGAATTCACCCCTCCACTTT. This sequence encodes CASSLQGARNSPLHF.

The chain is built from TRBV5-4 and TRBJ2-7; a possible D gene is TRBD2 (6 bases). This CDR3 spans 15 amino acids. Between the trimmed V and J ends, which lost 0 bases and 6 bases, there was a span of 16 bases. Germline CDR1 and CDR2: SGHNT and YYREEE (reference sequence). CDR3 protein: CASSLDPGVNREQYF. As DNA, the CDR3 is TGTGCCAGCAGCTTGGATCCGGGAGTTAATCGCGAGCAGTACTTC.

By share, this clone counts as large. The chain carries TRBV4-1 and TRBJ1-1; no clear D. The CDR3 consists of 15 residues. Germline loops: CDR1 MGHRA, CDR2 YSYEKL. With 0 bases removed from V and 1 base from J, the gap between germline ends came to 9 bases. In nucleotides, the CDR3 is TGCGCCAGCAGCCAAGATGGGGAGGGGAACACTGAAGCTTTCTTT. Amino acids: CASSQDGEGNTEAFF.

This clone was seen more than once but under ten times. V usage is TRBV5-6 and J usage is TRBJ1-1; 9 bases are shared with TRBD1. CDR1 is SGHDT, CDR2 YYEEEE, per germline. V was clipped by 3 bases and J by 6 bases; unmatched bases: 9. The CDR3 consists of 15 residues. CDR3 coding DNA: TGTGCCAGCAGCTGGGGGGACAGGGTATCATCTGAAGCTTTCTTT. It is translated as CASSWGDRVSSEAFF. The full variable domain, rest sourced from reference TRBV5-6 and TRBJ1-1, is DAGVTQSPTHLIKTRGQQVTLRCSPKSGHDTVSWYQQALGQGPQFIFQYYEEEERQRGNFPDRFSGHQFPNYSSELNVNALLLGDSALYLCASSWGDRVSSEAFFGQGTRLTVV.

This clone was picked up a small number of times. The rearrangement joins TRBV9 to TRBJ2-7; D remains unclear. Germline assignment: CDR1 SGDLS and CDR2 YYNGEE. CDR3 size: 13 residues. V was pared by 0 bases and J by 6 bases, with 10 bases between. CDR3 sequence: CASSVDVVAEQYF. CDR3 sequence (DNA): TGTGCCAGCAGCGTAGACGTCGTTGCCGAGCAGTACTTC.

Only a few counts were recorded for this clone. The J gene is TRBJ1-1, the V gene TRBV7-9; the D is unclear. The germline V gene encodes CDR1 SEHNR and CDR2 FQNEAQ (reference sequence). The CDR3 is 12 residues long. The germline V and J ends were trimmed by 2 bases and 2 bases, with 3 bases remaining between them. The CDR3 region is CASSLSNTEAFF. DNA for the CDR3: TGTGCCAGCAGCTTAAGTAACACTGAAGCTTTCTTT. Using reference TRBV7-9 and TRBJ1-1 for the parts outside the CDR3, the full variable domain is DTGVSQNPRHKITKRGQNVTFRCDPISEHNRLYWYRQTLGQGPEFLTYFQNEAQLEKSRLLSDRFSAERPKGSFSTLEIQRTEQGDSAMYLCASSLSNTEAFFGQGTRLTVV.

This clone was seen more than once but under ten times. The chain links TRBV7-8 to TRBJ2-1; D might be TRBD2 (6 bases). Trimming took off 3 bases at V and 0 bases at J, with 18 bases between the two ends. The CDR3 loop spans 18 amino acids. The germline gives CDR1 SGHVS, CDR2 FQNEAQ. The CDR3 loop reads CASSFDPRDFSSYNEQFF. The DNA for the CDR3 is TGTGCCAGCAGCTTTGACCCCCGGGACTTTAGCTCCTACAATGAGCAGTTCTTC. The variable domain in full, with the rest retrieved from reference TRBV7-8 and TRBJ2-1, is GAGVSQSPRYKVAKRGQDVALRCDPISGHVSLFWYQQALGQGPEFLTYFQNEAQLDKSGLPSDRFFAERPEGSVSTLKIQRTQQEDSAVYLCASSFDPRDFSSYNEQFFGPGTRLTVL.

The rearrangement uses TRBV5-1 and TRBJ1-4; D call uncertain. V was shortened by 0 bases and J by 4 bases, with 7 bases between the two germline ends. Germline assignment: CDR1 SGHRS and CDR2 YFSETQ. CDR3 length: 14 amino acids. CDR3 coding DNA: TGCGCCAGCAGCTTGGACGGGTTTAATGAAAAACTGTTTTTT. The encoded protein is CASSLDGFNEKLFF. Supplemented by reference TRBV5-1 and TRBJ1-4, the full variable domain reads KAGVTQTPRYLIKTRGQQVTLSCSPISGHRSVSWYQQTPGQGLQFLFEYFSETQRNKGNFPGRFSGRQFSNSRSEMNVSTLELGDSALYLCASSLDGFNEKLFFGSGTQLSVL.

This clone was detected a few times. The rearrangement links TRBV4-3 to TRBJ1-1; no clear D. V was shortened by 5 bases and J by 1 base, with 14 bases between the two germline ends. Germline CDR1 is LGHNA and CDR2 is YSLEER. This CDR3 comprises 15 residues. CDR3 loop: CASSSRFGRNTEAFF. The DNA for the CDR3 is TGCGCCAGCAGCTCAAGATTCGGGAGGAACACTGAAGCTTTCTTT.

V usage is TRBV3-1 (or the pseudogene TRBV3-2) and J usage is TRBJ2-5; TRBD2 aligns across 10 bases. The germline CDR1 and CDR2 sequences are LGHDT and YNNKEL (reference sequence). The trim removed 3 bases at V and 4 bases at J, leaving 5 bases unmatched. The CDR3 contains 15 residues. This CDR3 is CASSQSSGSLETQYF. The CDR3 region has the DNA TGTGCCAGCAGCCAGTCTAGCGGGAGTTTAGAGACCCAGTACTTC.

The genes are TRBV12-3 or TRBV12-4 and TRBJ2-7; D unresolved. The V and J ends lost 0 bases and 6 bases respectively, with 9 bases between them. The CDR3 consists of 13 residues. The CDR3 region is CASSLAAKGEQYF. The DNA of the CDR3 is TGTGCCAGCAGTTTAGCCGCTAAGGGCGAGCAGTACTTC.

This clone was picked up a small number of times. The rearrangement joins TRBV14 to TRBJ2-7; 7 nucleotides agree with TRBD2. Germline CDR1 SGHDN, CDR2 FVKESK. The CDR3 contains 16 residues. J was trimmed by 2 bases and V by 1 base; bases with no gene match: 8. This chain's CDR3 is CASSQGRASGAYEQYF. The CDR3 coding sequence is TGTGCCAGCAGCCAAGGGAGGGCTAGCGGAGCCTACGAGCAGTACTTC.

The chain carries TRBV18 and TRBJ1-4, with TRBD1 identical over 8 bases. V lost 4 bases to trimming and J lost 7 bases; unmatched junction nucleotides: 5. This CDR3 is 14 amino acids long. Germline V CDR1 and CDR2: KGHSH, LQKENI. The CDR3 loop reads CASSQGQVVEKLFF. The CDR3 region has the DNA TGTGCCAGCTCACAGGGACAGGTGGTTGAAAAACTGTTTTTT.